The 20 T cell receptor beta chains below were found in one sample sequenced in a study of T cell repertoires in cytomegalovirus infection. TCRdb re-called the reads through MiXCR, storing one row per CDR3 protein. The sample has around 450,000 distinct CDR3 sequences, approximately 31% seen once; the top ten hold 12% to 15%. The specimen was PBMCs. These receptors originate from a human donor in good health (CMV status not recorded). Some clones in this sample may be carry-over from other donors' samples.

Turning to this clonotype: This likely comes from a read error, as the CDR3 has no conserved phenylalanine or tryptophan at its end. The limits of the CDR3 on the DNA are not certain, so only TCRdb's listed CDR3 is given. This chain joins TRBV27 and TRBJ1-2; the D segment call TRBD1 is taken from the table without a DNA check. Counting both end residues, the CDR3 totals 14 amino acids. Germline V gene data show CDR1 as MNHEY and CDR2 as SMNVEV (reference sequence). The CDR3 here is CASRTQGANYGYTL.

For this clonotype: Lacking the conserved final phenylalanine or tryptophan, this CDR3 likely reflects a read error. CDR3 DNA: TGTGCCAGCAGCCAAAGGGACAGGGAAGCTCTTTGGGATGGCTACACCCTC. Translation: CASSQRDREALWDGYTL. V is TRBV14 and J is TRBJ1-2; 9 bases are shared with TRBD1. The CDR3 is 17 amino acids. The trim removed 2 bases at V and 6 bases at J, leaving 13 bases unmatched. The germline V gene encodes CDR1 SGHDN and CDR2 FVKESK.

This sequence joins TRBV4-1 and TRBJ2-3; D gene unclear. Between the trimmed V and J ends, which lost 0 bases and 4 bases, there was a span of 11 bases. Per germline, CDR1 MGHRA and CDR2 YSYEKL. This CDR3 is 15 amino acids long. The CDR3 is CASSQEKVKPDTQYF. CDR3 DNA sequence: TGCGCCAGCAGCCAAGAGAAGGTTAAGCCAGATACGCAGTATTTT.

The CDR3 nucleotides read TGCAGTGCTAGACTTAGCGGGGGGGGATACAATGAGCAGTTCTTC. It specifies CSARLSGGGYNEQFF. The chain carries TRBV20-1 and TRBJ2-1; 11 bases match TRBD2. With V trimmed by 2 bases and J by 4 bases, 4 bases remained unmatched. This CDR3 has 15 amino acids. The germline gives CDR1 DFQATT, CDR2 SNEGSKA (reference sequence).

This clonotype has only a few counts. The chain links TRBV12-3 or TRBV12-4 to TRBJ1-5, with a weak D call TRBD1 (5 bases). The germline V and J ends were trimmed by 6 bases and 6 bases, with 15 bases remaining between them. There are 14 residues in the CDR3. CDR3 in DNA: TGTGCCAGCAGCGGGGGGGGAGGGACTCAGCCCCAGCATTTT. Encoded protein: CASSGGGGTQPQHF.

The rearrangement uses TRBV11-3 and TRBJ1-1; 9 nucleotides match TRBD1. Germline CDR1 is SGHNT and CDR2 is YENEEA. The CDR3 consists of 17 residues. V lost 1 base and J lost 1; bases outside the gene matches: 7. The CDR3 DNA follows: TGTGCCAGCAGCTTAGGGGGGACAGGGAAGACGAACACTGAAGCTTTCTTT. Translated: CASSLGGTGKTNTEAFF.

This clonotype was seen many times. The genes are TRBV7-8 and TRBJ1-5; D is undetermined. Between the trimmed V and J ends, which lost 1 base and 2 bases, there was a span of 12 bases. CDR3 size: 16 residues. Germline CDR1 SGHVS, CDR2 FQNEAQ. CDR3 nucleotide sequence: TGTGCCAGCAGCTTAGGCGGGTTTGGTGGCAATCAGCCCCAGCATTTT. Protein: CASSLGGFGGNQPQHF.

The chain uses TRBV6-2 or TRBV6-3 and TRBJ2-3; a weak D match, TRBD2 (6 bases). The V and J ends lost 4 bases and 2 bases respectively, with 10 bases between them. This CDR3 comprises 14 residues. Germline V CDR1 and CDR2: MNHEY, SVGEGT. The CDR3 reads CASSWRGDTDTQYF. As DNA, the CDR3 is TGTGCCAGCAGTTGGCGGGGAGACACAGATACGCAGTATTTT.

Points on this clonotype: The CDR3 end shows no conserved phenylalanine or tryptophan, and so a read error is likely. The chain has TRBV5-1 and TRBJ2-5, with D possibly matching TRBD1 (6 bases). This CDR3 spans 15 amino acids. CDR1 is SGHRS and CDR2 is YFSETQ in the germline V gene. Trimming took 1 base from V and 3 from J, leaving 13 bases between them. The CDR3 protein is CASSLMGDIEETQYC. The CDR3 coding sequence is TGCGCCAGCAGCTTGATGGGGGACATAGAAGAGACCCAGTACTGC.

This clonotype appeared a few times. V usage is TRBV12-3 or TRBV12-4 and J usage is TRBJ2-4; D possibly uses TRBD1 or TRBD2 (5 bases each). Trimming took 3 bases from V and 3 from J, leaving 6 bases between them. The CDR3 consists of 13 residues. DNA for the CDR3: TGTGCCAGCAGTTTTGGGGGCAAAAACATTCAGTACTTC. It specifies CASSFGGKNIQYF.

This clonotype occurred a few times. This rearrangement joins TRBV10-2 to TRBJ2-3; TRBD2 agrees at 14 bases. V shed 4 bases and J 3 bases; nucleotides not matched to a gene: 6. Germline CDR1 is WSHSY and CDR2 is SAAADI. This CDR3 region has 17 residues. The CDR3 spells CASSVRLAGGPTDTQYF. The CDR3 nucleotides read TGCGCCAGCAGTGTCCGACTAGCGGGGGGGCCTACAGATACGCAGTATTTT.

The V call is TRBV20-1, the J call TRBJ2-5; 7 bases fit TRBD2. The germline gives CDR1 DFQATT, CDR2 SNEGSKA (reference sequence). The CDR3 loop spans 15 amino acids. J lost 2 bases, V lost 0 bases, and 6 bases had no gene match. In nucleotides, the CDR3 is TGCAGTGCTAGAGAAGGAAGCGGGGCTCAAGAGACCCAGTACTTC. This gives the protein CSAREGSGAQETQYF.

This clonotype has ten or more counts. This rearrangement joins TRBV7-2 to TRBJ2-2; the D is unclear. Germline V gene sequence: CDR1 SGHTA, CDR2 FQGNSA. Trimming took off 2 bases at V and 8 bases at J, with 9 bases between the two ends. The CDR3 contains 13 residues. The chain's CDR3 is CASSLQTMGELFF. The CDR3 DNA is TGTGCCAGCAGCTTACAAACGATGGGGGAGCTGTTTTTT.

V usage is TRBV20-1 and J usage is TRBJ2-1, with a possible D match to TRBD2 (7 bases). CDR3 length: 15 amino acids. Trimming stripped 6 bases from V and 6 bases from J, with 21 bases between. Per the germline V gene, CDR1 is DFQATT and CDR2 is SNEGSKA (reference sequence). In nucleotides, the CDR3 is TGCAGTGCAAGACAAGGCCGGGGGGCGGTCAATGAGCAGTTCTTC. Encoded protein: CSARQGRGAVNEQFF.

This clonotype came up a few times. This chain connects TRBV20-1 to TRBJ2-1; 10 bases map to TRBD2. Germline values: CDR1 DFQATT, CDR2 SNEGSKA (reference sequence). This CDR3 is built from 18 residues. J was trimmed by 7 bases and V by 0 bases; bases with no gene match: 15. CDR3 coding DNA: TGCAGTGCTAGAGATACGCAATTTTTGGCTAGCGGGGGAAATGAGCAGTTCTTC. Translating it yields CSARDTQFLASGGNEQFF.

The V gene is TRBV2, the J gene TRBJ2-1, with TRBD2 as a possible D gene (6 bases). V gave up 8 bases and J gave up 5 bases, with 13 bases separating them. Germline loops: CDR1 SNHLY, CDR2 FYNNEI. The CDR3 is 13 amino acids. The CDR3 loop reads CASRRGLNNEQFF. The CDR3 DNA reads TGTGCCAGCCGACGGGGACTCAACAATGAGCAGTTCTTC.

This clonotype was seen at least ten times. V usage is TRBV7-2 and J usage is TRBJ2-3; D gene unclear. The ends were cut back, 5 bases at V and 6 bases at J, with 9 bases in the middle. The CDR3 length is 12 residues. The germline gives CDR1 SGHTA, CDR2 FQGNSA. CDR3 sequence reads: CASSRSLDTQYF. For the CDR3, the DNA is TGTGCCAGCAGCCGTTCTTTGGATACGCAGTATTTT.

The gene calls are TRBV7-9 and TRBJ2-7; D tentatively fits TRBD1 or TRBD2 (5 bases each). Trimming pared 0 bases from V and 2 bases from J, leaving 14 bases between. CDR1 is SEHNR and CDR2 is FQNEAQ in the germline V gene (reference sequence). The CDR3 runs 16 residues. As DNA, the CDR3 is TGTGCCAGCAGCTTAGCGGCAGGGAGTAATCCCTACGAGCAGTACTTC. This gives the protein CASSLAAGSNPYEQYF.

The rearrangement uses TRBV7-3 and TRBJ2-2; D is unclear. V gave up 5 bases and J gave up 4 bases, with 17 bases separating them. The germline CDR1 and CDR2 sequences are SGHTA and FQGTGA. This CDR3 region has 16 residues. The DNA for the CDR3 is TGTGCCAGCAGCCCCCATGGGTCAGCGTCCACCGGGGAGCTGTTTTTT. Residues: CASSPHGSASTGELFF.

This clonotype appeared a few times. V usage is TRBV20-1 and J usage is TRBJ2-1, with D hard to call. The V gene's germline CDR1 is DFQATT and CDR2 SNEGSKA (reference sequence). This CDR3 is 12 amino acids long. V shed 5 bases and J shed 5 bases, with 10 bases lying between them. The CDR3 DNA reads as TGCAGTGCTCACCTTATCAACAATGAGCAGTTCTTC. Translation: CSAHLINNEQFF.